Given below is one TCR beta chain in context. This entry comes from a study of CD8 T cells in ankylosing spondylitis. TCRdb itself ran the 5' RACE reads through MiXCR, one entry per CDR3 protein. The sample contains nearly 350,000 distinct CDR3 sequences, approximately 15% of which appear only once. Trimming stripped 10 bases from V and 0 bases from J, with 13 bases between. The CDR3 is 14 amino acids. V and J are TRBV12-3 or TRBV12-4 and TRBJ2-1, with no clear D. The TCR comes from a male donor with ankylosing spondylitis or in good health (not recorded which). The sequenced sample consisted of blood, either unsorted or a sorted T cell fraction (not recorded which). The CDR3 DNA reads as TGTGCCACCCGGACCCTTAGCTCCTACAATGAGCAGTTCTTC. Translated, it gives CATRTLSSYNEQFF.